The 23 T cell receptor beta chains listed next were all sequenced from one sample in a study of T cell responses to AZD1222 COVID-19 vaccine. Here immunoSEQ multiplex PCR was the method, and the copy in TCRdb shows in-frame clones only, minus some. Of 150,000 or so clones in the sample, just over 90% were seen once. Here the sequenced sample was peripheral blood, taken on day 0 of AZD1222 vaccination. Receptors originate from an adult in good health.

This clone came up a few times. The chain has TRBV5-1 and TRBJ1-2; 8 nucleotides agree with TRBD1. CDR3 length equals 17 residues. V lost 3 bases, J lost 0 bases, and 10 bases stayed unmatched. Germline V gene lookup returns CDR1 SGHRS and CDR2 YFSETQ. CDR3 protein: CASSSARDRMANYGYTF. The CDR3 DNA reads TGCGCCAGCAGCTCAGCACGGGACAGGATGGCTAACTATGGCTACACCTTC.

The rearrangement joins TRBV7-2 to TRBJ2-7; D gene ambiguous. V lost 5 bases and J lost 3, with 14 bases in between. From germline, CDR1 is SGHTA and CDR2 FQGNSA. The CDR3 is made up of 14 amino acids. Here the CDR3 DNA reads TGTGCCAGCAGCCCCGCCCAGTCGGACTACGAGCAGTACTTC. Translated, it gives CASSPAQSDYEQYF.

This chain connects TRBV4-1 to TRBJ2-2; TRBD2 matches 10 bases. Trimming cost V 0 bases and J 6 bases; bases outside gene matches: 7. The CDR3 contains 17 residues. Per germline, CDR1 MGHRA and CDR2 YSYEKL. CDR3 in amino acids: CASSQDGSGGTAGELFF. The CDR3 DNA reads TGCGCCAGCAGCCAAGATGGTAGCGGGGGGACAGCCGGGGAGCTGTTTTTT.

This chain links TRBV28 with TRBJ1-1; 7 bases are shared with TRBD1. Trimming cost V 5 bases and J 1 base; bases outside gene matches: 16. Germline V lookup: CDR1 MDHEN, CDR2 SYDVKM. This CDR3 spans 18 amino acids. CDR3: CASSPPRGGGLGNTEAFF. The CDR3 DNA reads TGTGCCAGCAGTCCCCCTCGGGGAGGGGGCTTGGGGAACACTGAAGCTTTCTTT.

The count of this clone is one. The V gene is TRBV30, the J gene TRBJ1-1; D remains ambiguous. V lost 0 bases to trimming and J lost 2 bases, with 4 bases between them. The length of the CDR3 is 12 residues. Looked up from germline, CDR1 is GTSNPN and CDR2 is SVGIG (reference sequence). CDR3 nucleotides: TGTGCCTGGAGTGTATTTAACACTGAAGCTTTCTTT. It translates to CAWSVFNTEAFF.

V usage is TRBV9 and J usage is TRBJ1-1, with 9 nucleotides matching TRBD1. The V segment lost 4 bases and the J segment 5 bases; nucleotides outside the gene matches: 12. Per the germline V gene, CDR1 is SGDLS and CDR2 is YYNGEE. The CDR3 is 16 residues long. As DNA, the CDR3 is TGTGCCAGCAGCCCCCCTCTGGGACAGGGTCGGACTGAAGCTTTCTTT. Translated: CASSPPLGQGRTEAFF.

V gene TRBV6-5 combines with J gene TRBJ2-2; perhaps TRBD1 as D (5 bases). The length of the CDR3 is 16 residues. Trimming removed 2 bases from V and 4 bases from J, with 14 bases in between. Per the germline V gene, CDR1 is MNHEY and CDR2 is SVGAGI. The CDR3 protein is CASSYTRRDPTGELFF. DNA for the CDR3: TGTGCCAGCAGTTACACCCGCAGGGATCCCACCGGGGAGCTGTTTTTT.

The chain combines TRBV5-1 with TRBJ2-7; 7 nucleotides line up with TRBD2. J gave up 5 bases and V 0 bases, and 5 bases lay outside the gene matches. Germline CDR1 and CDR2: SGHRS and YFSETQ. CDR3 length: 14 residues. CDR3 in DNA: TGCGCCAGCAGCTTGGATCCTAGCGGAGACGAGCAGTACTTC. This encodes CASSLDPSGDEQYF. Together with reference TRBV5-1 and TRBJ2-7, the CDR3 gives the full variable domain: KAGVTQTPRYLIKTRGQQVTLSCSPISGHRSVSWYQQTPGQGLQFLFEYFSETQRNKGNFPGRFSGRQFSNSRSEMNVSTLELGDSALYLCASSLDPSGDEQYFGPGTRLTVT.

The chain combines TRBV5-1 with TRBJ1-1; no firm D call. V gave up 3 bases and J gave up 1 base, with 10 bases separating them. CDR3 length: 14 amino acids. Germline V CDR1 and CDR2: SGHRS, YFSETQ. CDR3 sequence: CASSSDGPNTEAFF. In nucleotides, the CDR3 is TGCGCCAGCAGCTCCGACGGTCCGAACACTGAAGCTTTCTTT.

The chain carries TRBV2 and TRBJ2-2; no reliable D call. With 7 bases removed from V and 0 bases from J, the gap between germline ends came to 6 bases. The germline V gene has CDR1 SNHLY and CDR2 FYNNEI. This CDR3 has 13 amino acids. The CDR3 DNA sequence: TGTGCCAGCATCGCTTCGAACACCGGGGAGCTGTTTTTT. The encoded protein is CASIASNTGELFF.

This clone was recorded once. The chain couples TRBV2 to TRBJ2-2, with 8 bases that match TRBD2. Germline V gene sequence: CDR1 SNHLY, CDR2 FYNNEI. J gave up 1 base and V 2 bases, and 3 bases lay outside the gene matches. The CDR3 is made up of 16 amino acids. Written as DNA, the CDR3 is TGTGCCAGCAGTGAACTAAGCGGGGGGAACACCGGGGAGCTGTTTTTT. Translated, it gives CASSELSGGNTGELFF.

DNA of the CDR3: TGTGCCAGCAGGGAACTTTGGAATTCACCCCTCCACTTT. Translation: CASRELWNSPLHF. The chain is built from TRBV2 and TRBJ1-6; D unclear. Trimming cost V 6 bases and J 7 bases, with 10 bases left between them. The CDR3 has 13 amino acids. Germline lookup yields CDR1 SNHLY and CDR2 FYNNEI. Complete variable domain (other parts from reference TRBV2 and TRBJ1-6): EPEVTQTPSHQVTQMGQEVILRCVPISNHLYFYWYRQILGQKVEFLVSFYNNEISEKSEIFDDQFSVERPDGSNFTLKIRSTKLEDSAMYFCASRELWNSPLHFGNGTRLTVT.

V gene TRBV6-1 combines with J gene TRBJ2-3; D assignment may be TRBD1 or TRBD2 (5 bases each). With 2 bases removed from V and 4 bases from J, the gap between germline ends came to 10 bases. The V gene's germline CDR1 is MNHNS and CDR2 SASEGT. The CDR3 is 14 residues long. Written as DNA, the CDR3 is TGTGCCAGCAGTGAAAACCGGGGCTCAGATACGCAGTATTTT. Encoded protein: CASSENRGSDTQYF.

V gene TRBV6-6 combines with J gene TRBJ1-2, with no clear D. The CDR3 covers 14 residues. V was trimmed by 3 bases and J by 8 bases, leaving 16 bases between them. The germline gives CDR1 MNHNY, CDR2 SVGAGI (reference sequence). The CDR3 protein is CASSYPTQSRGYTF. The DNA for the CDR3 is TGTGCCAGCAGTTATCCTACCCAGAGTCGGGGCTACACCTTC.

This sequence joins TRBV28 and TRBJ1-2, with D possibly being TRBD1 (5 bases). The CDR3 has 20 residues. Trimming shortened V by 5 bases and J by 4 bases, and 32 bases separated the two germline ends. CDR1 and CDR2 from the germline V gene are MDHEN and SYDVKM. The CDR3 DNA reads TGTGCCAGCAGTCCCCAGGGTAGGTTCGGCCCCGAGGGGATTAGCTATGGCTACACCTTC. Translated: CASSPQGRFGPEGISYGYTF.

CDR3 sequence: CASSPRVPLQPQHF. The CDR3 DNA reads TGTGCCAGCAGCCCCAGGGTTCCTCTTCAGCCCCAGCATTTT. This chain joins TRBV6-2 or TRBV6-3 and TRBJ1-5, with D tentatively TRBD1 (5 bases). The CDR3 consists of 14 residues. V was cut by 6 bases and J by 6 bases, with 15 bases left in between. Germline assignment: CDR1 MNHEY and CDR2 SVGEGT.

The chain joins TRBV21-1 to TRBJ1-4; the D call in the table, TRBD1, was not verified against the DNA. TRBV21-1 represents a pseudogene. The CDR3 totals 21 residues. CDR3 nucleotides: TGTGCCAGCAGCAAAGCGCTTTTGGCTGGGACAGGCTTTTCAACTAATGAAAAACTGTTTTTT. Amino acids: CASSKALLAGTGFSTNEKLFF.

This chain links TRBV7-2 with TRBJ2-2; the D gene is possibly TRBD2 (6 bases). This CDR3 is built from 13 residues. The germline V gene encodes CDR1 SGHTA and CDR2 FQGNSA. V gave up 1 base and J gave up 8 bases, with 8 bases separating them. The CDR3 here is CASSLEGRGELFF. The CDR3 DNA follows: TGTGCCAGCAGCTTAGAGGGGAGGGGGGAGCTGTTTTTT.

This chain connects TRBV6-1 to TRBJ1-5; maybe TRBD1 (5 bases). V lost 3 bases, J lost 2 bases, and 8 bases lay in between. The CDR3 is made up of 14 amino acids. Germline values: CDR1 MNHNS, CDR2 SASEGT. The CDR3 DNA sequence: TGTGCCAGCAGTGAGGGACTTGGCAATCAGCCCCAGCATTTT. This encodes CASSEGLGNQPQHF.

A note on this clone: The junction departs from germline at one end; a sequencing error may be responsible. The V and J genes are TRBV10-1 and TRBJ2-7; D perhaps matches TRBD1 (6 bases). The CDR3 runs to 11 residues. Germline loops: CDR1 WNHNN, CDR2 SYGVQD (reference sequence). The DNA of the CDR3 is TGCGCCAGCGGTGACAGGCTAAAGCAGTACTTC. This sequence encodes CASGDRLKQYF.

CDR3 residues: CASSNTWGLNYGYTF. The CDR3 DNA is TGTGCCAGTAGTAACACCTGGGGCCTCAACTATGGCTACACCTTC. The chain employs TRBV19 and TRBJ1-2; TRBD1 might be the D (5 bases). The CDR3 consists of 15 residues. Germline values: CDR1 LNHDA, CDR2 SQIVND (reference sequence). Trimming removed 4 bases from V and 2 bases from J, with 14 bases in between.

The gene calls are TRBV27 and TRBJ2-7; unclear D gene. Germline V gene data show CDR1 as MNHEY and CDR2 as SMNVEV (reference sequence). The CDR3 extends over 12 amino acids. V was shortened by 3 bases and J by 2 bases, with 5 bases between the two germline ends. The CDR3 sequence: CASSFNTYEQYF. The CDR3 DNA sequence: TGTGCCAGCAGTTTTAACACCTACGAGCAGTACTTC.

The gene calls are TRBV19 and TRBJ1-6; D uncertain. Germline loops: CDR1 LNHDA, CDR2 SQIVND (reference sequence). The length of the CDR3 is 14 residues. With 3 bases removed from V and 3 bases from J, the gap between germline ends came to 6 bases. CDR3 region: CASSITVYNSPLHF. CDR3 coding DNA: TGTGCCAGTAGTATTACTGTCTATAATTCACCCCTCCACTTT.